The entry that follows covers one T cell receptor (beta chain) sequence. This clonotype came up a few times. Its antigen has not been determined. No base-level quality is on record; no much larger clone is a single base apart. This entry is derived from a study of T-cell reconstitution after alpha-beta-depleted transplantation in children (dated by TCRdb to 2016 to 2018). Context from the whole study: The study quantitatively tracked T-cell immune reconstitution after TCRalphabeta/CD19-depleted allogeneic hematopoietic cell transplantation in children using TCR repertoire profiling.

Trimming takes 4 bases off V and 4 bases off J; junction bases not matched to a gene: 4. Looking up the germline V gene yields CDR1 SQVTM and CDR2 ANQGSEA. The CDR3 holds 13 amino acids from the cysteine to the phenylalanine. This entry keeps only the CDR3 DNA: 39 bases, framed from base 1. The method was PCR. Instrument on record: Illumina HiSeq 2500. TCR library preparation used molecular barcoding, with unique molecular identifiers applied to normalize quantification of the TCRbeta repertoire. TCRdb redid the processing of the public reads, applying fastp at Q25 and MiXCR, and retained in-frame beta chains. Rows with one shared CDR3 protein collapse into an entry with the most common genes and DNA. In this sample the table shows about 500,000 distinct CDR3 sequences, approximately 32% of which occur a single time. Of the sample, around 2.4% is held by the ten largest clones.

This sequence originates from a human donor who donated a stem cell graft to a child with aplastic anemia. The source material was PBMCs from the stem cell graft donor, sampled from the stem cell graft. The chain employs TRBV29-1 and TRBJ2-1; 7 junctional bases match TRBD2. CDR3 loop: CSVVGRPYNEQFF. DNA sequence: TGCAGCGTTGTCGGGAGGCCATACAATGAGCAGTTCTTC.